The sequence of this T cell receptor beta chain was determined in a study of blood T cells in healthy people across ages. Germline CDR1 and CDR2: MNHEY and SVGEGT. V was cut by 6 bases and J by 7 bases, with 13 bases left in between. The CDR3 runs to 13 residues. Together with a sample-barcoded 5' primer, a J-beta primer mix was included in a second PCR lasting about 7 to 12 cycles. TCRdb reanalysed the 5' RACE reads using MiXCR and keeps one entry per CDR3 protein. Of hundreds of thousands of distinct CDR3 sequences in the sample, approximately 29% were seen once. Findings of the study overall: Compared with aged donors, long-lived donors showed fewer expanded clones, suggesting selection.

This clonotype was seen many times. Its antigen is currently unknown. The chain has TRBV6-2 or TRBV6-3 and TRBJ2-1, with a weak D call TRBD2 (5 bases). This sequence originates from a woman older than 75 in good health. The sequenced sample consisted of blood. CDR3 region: CASRPEGGNEQFF. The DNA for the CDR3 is TGTGCCAGCAGACCCGAGGGTGGGAATGAGCAGTTCTTC.